Listed below are T cell receptor beta chains from one sample, sequenced in a study of cytomegalovirus exposure and HLA in healthy donors. The data were produced by immunoSEQ multiplex PCR, yet TCRdb's version contains in-frame clones alone and is incomplete. The sample lists about 190,000 clones; approximately 70% were seen once. The sequencing sample was made of PBMCs. All receptors come from a woman aged 25 to 39 in good health and CMV-seropositive. The CDR3 runs from the conserved cysteine through the conserved F or W. A D gene is named only where the DNA matches it firmly. Clone sizes are given selectively: once, few, many, or a class where the clone is expanded.

v_gene: TRBV6-6; abundance: NA; d_gene: TRBD1; j_gene: TRBJ2-7; CDR3nt: TGTGCCAGCAGTCACAGGGGAGACTACGAGCAGTACTTC; CDR3aa: CASSHRGDYEQYF
v_gene: TRBV5-4; abundance: once; d_gene: NA; j_gene: TRBJ1-1; CDR3nt: TGTGCCAGCAGCTTGCGAACGGGGAACACTGAAGCTTTCTTT; CDR3aa: CASSLRTGNTEAFF
v_gene: TRBV19; abundance: NA; d_gene: NA; j_gene: TRBJ1-5; CDR3nt: TGTGCCAGTAGTAGGTCACCGACTTCGAATCAGCCCCAGCATTTT; CDR3aa: CASSRSPTSNQPQHF
v_gene: TRBV4-2; abundance: NA; d_gene: TRBD2; j_gene: TRBJ2-1; CDR3nt: TGTGCCAGCAGCCAAGGCGGAAGCGGGAGGTCGAGTGAGCAGTTCTTC; CDR3aa: CASSQGGSGRSSEQFF
v_gene: TRBV27; abundance: once; d_gene: TRBD2; j_gene: TRBJ2-5; CDR3nt: TGTGCCAGCAGCCCCCTAGCGGACCAAGAGACCCAGTACTTC; CDR3aa: CASSPLADQETQYF
v_gene: TRBV6-6; abundance: few; d_gene: NA; j_gene: TRBJ1-4; CDR3nt: TGTGCCAGCACTTCACAGGGTTCGGGGGAAAAACTGTTTTTT; CDR3aa: CASTSQGSGEKLFF
v_gene: TRBV19; abundance: NA; d_gene: TRBD2; j_gene: TRBJ2-1; CDR3nt: TGTGCCAGCTCCCTAGCGGGAGCGTCCTACAATGAGCAGTTCTTC; CDR3aa: CASSLAGASYNEQFF
v_gene: TRBV27; abundance: NA; d_gene: TRBD2; j_gene: TRBJ2-1; CDR3nt: TGTGCCAGCAGTTTATCGGTCAGCGGGAGGGCCGGGGAGCAGTTCTTC; CDR3aa: CASSLSVSGRAGEQFF
v_gene: TRBV4-2; abundance: once; d_gene: TRBD1; j_gene: TRBJ2-4; CDR3nt: TGTGCCAGCAGTAGAGGACAGGAAAACATTCAGTACTTC; CDR3aa: CASSRGQENIQYF
v_gene: TRBV6-6; abundance: NA; d_gene: NA; j_gene: TRBJ1-4; CDR3nt: TGTGCCTCCTCTGGAGGGCGGACTAATGAAAAACTGTTTTTT; CDR3aa: CASSGGRTNEKLFF
v_gene: TRBV6-1; abundance: NA; d_gene: NA; j_gene: TRBJ1-2; CDR3nt: TGTGCCAGCAGAAACACAGGGGGCTACACCTTC; CDR3aa: CASRNTGGYTF
v_gene: TRBV13; abundance: NA; d_gene: TRBD2; j_gene: TRBJ2-7; CDR3nt: TGTGCCAGCAGCTTAGTTGTAGGGAGGGAGAGCTCCTACGAGCAGTACTTC; CDR3aa: CASSLVVGRESSYEQYF
v_gene: TRBV6-5; abundance: NA; d_gene: NA; j_gene: TRBJ1-2; CDR3nt: TGTGCCAGCAGTGCACTGGGAGCTAACTATGGCTACACCTTC; CDR3aa: CASSALGANYGYTF
v_gene: TRBV7-9; abundance: NA; d_gene: NA; j_gene: TRBJ2-5; CDR3nt: TGTGCCAGCAGCCAGGGACTGCAAGAGACCCAGTACTTC; CDR3aa: CASSQGLQETQYF
v_gene: TRBV28; abundance: NA; d_gene: NA; j_gene: TRBJ1-2; CDR3nt: TGTGCCAGCGGCCTTGACCAGGGGTGGTTCTCCTCTTACACCTTC; CDR3aa: CASGLDQGWFSSYTF
v_gene: TRBV15; abundance: few; d_gene: TRBD2; j_gene: TRBJ2-7; CDR3nt: TGTGCCACCAGCAGAGAACCAGCGGGAGGATCCCACTCCTACGAGCAGTACTTC; CDR3aa: CATSREPAGGSHSYEQYF
v_gene: TRBV6-6; abundance: NA; d_gene: NA; j_gene: TRBJ2-7; CDR3nt: TGTGCCAGCACCCGAAGGGGGGGACGCTACGAGCAGTACTTC; CDR3aa: CASTRRGGRYEQYF
v_gene: TRBV11-2; abundance: NA; d_gene: TRBD2; j_gene: TRBJ2-3; CDR3nt: TGTGCCAGCAGCCCTCTGGGAAGGACTAGCGGGAAAAGGGGGCAGTATTTT; CDR3aa: CASSPLGRTSGKRGQYF
v_gene: TRBV7-2; abundance: NA; d_gene: TRBD1; j_gene: TRBJ2-5; CDR3nt: TGTGCCAGCAGCTCGGGACAGGGTAAGATGGAGACCCAGTACTTC; CDR3aa: CASSSGQGKMETQYF
v_gene: TRBV5-5; abundance: NA; d_gene: TRBD1; j_gene: TRBJ2-2; CDR3nt: TGTGCCAGCAGCGTAATCGGGGACAGGGCTATCGGCGGGGAGCTGTTTTTT; CDR3aa: CASSVIGDRAIGGELFF
v_gene: TRBV7-8; abundance: NA; d_gene: TRBD1; j_gene: TRBJ2-7; CDR3nt: TGTGCCAGCAGCACCTCCGGGACAGGGTTCTACGAGCAGTACTTC; CDR3aa: CASSTSGTGFYEQYF
v_gene: TRBV10-2; abundance: NA; d_gene: NA; j_gene: TRBJ2-7; CDR3nt: TGCGCCAGCAGTACAGGGAGCTACGAGCAGTACTTC; CDR3aa: CASSTGSYEQYF
v_gene: TRBV2; abundance: NA; d_gene: TRBD2; j_gene: TRBJ2-7; CDR3nt: TGTGCCAGCAGGGGCAAGACTAGCGGGGGCGAGCAGTACTTC; CDR3aa: CASRGKTSGGEQYF
v_gene: TRBV7-6; abundance: NA; d_gene: NA; j_gene: TRBJ2-7; CDR3nt: TGTGCCAGCAGCCCAGGACAGCACAGCGAGCAGTACTTC; CDR3aa: CASSPGQHSEQYF
v_gene: TRBV28; abundance: NA; d_gene: TRBD2; j_gene: TRBJ2-3; CDR3nt: TGTGCCAGCAGTTTACTCGGACTAGCGGAGAGCACAGATACGCAGTATTTT; CDR3aa: CASSLLGLAESTDTQYF
v_gene: TRBV7-9; abundance: NA; d_gene: NA; j_gene: TRBJ2-3; CDR3nt: TGTGCCAGCAGCTTTTTTTATCGCACAGATACGCAGTATTTT; CDR3aa: CASSFFYRTDTQYF
v_gene: TRBV5-4; abundance: few; d_gene: NA; j_gene: TRBJ2-1; CDR3nt: TGTGCCAGCAGCTTGGGCATCAGCTCCTACAATGAGCAGTTCTTC; CDR3aa: CASSLGISSYNEQFF
v_gene: TRBV12-5; abundance: NA; d_gene: TRBD1; j_gene: TRBJ1-2; CDR3nt: TGTGCTAGTGGTTTGGACCGAGACAGGGAAGGCTACACCTTC; CDR3aa: CASGLDRDREGYTF
v_gene: TRBV19; abundance: NA; d_gene: NA; j_gene: TRBJ1-5; CDR3nt: TGTGCCAGTAGTATTACCGACACGGGGGGTCAGCCCCAGCATTTT; CDR3aa: CASSITDTGGQPQHF
v_gene: TRBV27; abundance: NA; d_gene: TRBD1; j_gene: TRBJ1-6; CDR3nt: TGTGCCAGCAGTGGGGACAGGGACAATTCACCCCTCCACTTT; CDR3aa: CASSGDRDNSPLHF
v_gene: TRBV19; abundance: NA; d_gene: NA; j_gene: TRBJ2-7; CDR3nt: TGTGCCAGTAGTATCTCAGGCAGCTACGAGCAGTACTTC; CDR3aa: CASSISGSYEQYF
v_gene: TRBV5-4; abundance: NA; d_gene: TRBD1; j_gene: TRBJ2-3; CDR3nt: TGTGCCAGCAGCTGGGACAGATCCACAGATACGCAGTATTTT; CDR3aa: CASSWDRSTDTQYF
v_gene: TRBV27; abundance: NA; d_gene: NA; j_gene: TRBJ1-3; CDR3nt: TGTGCCAGCCGCTCTGACAGGAGCTCTGGAAACACCATATATTTT; CDR3aa: CASRSDRSSGNTIYF
v_gene: TRBV7-9; abundance: NA; d_gene: NA; j_gene: TRBJ1-2; CDR3nt: TGTGCCAGCAGCTTAGGTTGGGCAGGCAGCTATGGCTACACCTTC; CDR3aa: CASSLGWAGSYGYTF
v_gene: TRBV5-1; abundance: NA; d_gene: NA; j_gene: TRBJ2-7; CDR3nt: TGCGCCAGCAGCTTGGAAGTTGGGGGGTCCGGCGAGCAGTACTTC; CDR3aa: CASSLEVGGSGEQYF
v_gene: TRBV5-4; abundance: NA; d_gene: TRBD2; j_gene: TRBJ2-7; CDR3nt: TGTGCCAGCAGCTCCAAGCGGGAACGAGTCGAGCAGTACTTC; CDR3aa: CASSSKRERVEQYF
v_gene: TRBV5-1; abundance: NA; d_gene: NA; j_gene: TRBJ2-7; CDR3nt: TGCGCCAGCAGCCCCCCCAAATCAAACTACGAGCAGTACTTC; CDR3aa: CASSPPKSNYEQYF
v_gene: TRBV6-1; abundance: NA; d_gene: NA; j_gene: TRBJ2-1; CDR3nt: TGTGCCAGCAGGGACTTAACCGGTTACAATGAGCAGTTCTTC; CDR3aa: CASRDLTGYNEQFF
v_gene: TRBV5-1; abundance: NA; d_gene: TRBD1; j_gene: TRBJ1-1; CDR3nt: TGCGCCAGCAGCTGGTTCGACAGGGGTAGCACTGAAGCTTTCTTT; CDR3aa: CASSWFDRGSTEAFF
v_gene: TRBV27; abundance: NA; d_gene: NA; j_gene: TRBJ2-4; CDR3nt: TGTGCCAGCAGCCTAACCACGGGGGCCAAAAACATTCAGTACTTC; CDR3aa: CASSLTTGAKNIQYF
v_gene: TRBV18; abundance: NA; d_gene: NA; j_gene: TRBJ2-5; CDR3nt: TGTGCCAGCTCACCGCAAGGGGGAGAGACCCAGTACTTC; CDR3aa: CASSPQGGETQYF
v_gene: TRBV15; abundance: few; d_gene: NA; j_gene: TRBJ1-5; CDR3nt: TGTGCCACCAGCAGTGCCGGGGGTCGCAATCAGCCCCAGCATTTT; CDR3aa: CATSSAGGRNQPQHF